This T cell receptor (beta chain) came from a study of glioma-infiltrating T cells after dendritic cell vaccination. Study details: Autologous tumor lysate-pulsed dendritic cell vaccination was given between about 2002 and 2013.

Notes on the study in general: Few patients contributed both blood and tumor specimens. Longer survival after dendritic cell vaccination followed higher pretreatment TIL content.

Using immunoSEQ multiplex PCR, the repertoire was profiled, and TCRdb retains in-frame clones only, with some absent. Among fewer than 110,000 clones listed, roughly 76% were seen once. All glioblastoma patients lacked an isocitrate dehydrogenase mutation. Germline V lookup: CDR1 SGHNT, CDR2 YENEEA. V was clipped by 3 bases and J by 3 bases, with 8 bases between them. The CDR3 is made up of 14 amino acids. In regard to this clone: What it recognizes is unknown.

The chain recombines TRBV11-3 with TRBJ2-2; D is perhaps TRBD1 (5 bases). The sample here was blood, taken before dendritic cell vaccination. The sequence was collected from a human donor with glioblastoma. The CDR3 loop is CASSFDSYTGELFF. CDR3 bases: TGTGCCAGCAGCTTTGACAGCTACACCGGGGAGCTGTTTTTT.